This record covers a single TCR beta chain. With a much larger clone just one base away, this may be a read error. Where libraries were unsorted, they were derived from 2 million PBMCs stored at -80 degrees C. This specimen comes from a study of neurological immune-mediated disorders. The method for making cDNA was 5'RACE, and it used 10-nucleotide random UMIs. Sequencing runs each yielded over 200 million TCR-beta sequences from 15-18 subjects. MiXCR was run by TCRdb on the 5' RACE reads, yielding one entry per CDR3 protein. The data show approximately 41,000 distinct CDR3 sequences, with roughly 2.5% seen just once and about 12% held by the top ten. CDR1 is SGHAT and CDR2 is FQNNGV in the germline V gene. This CDR3 is built from 14 residues. Unmatched junction bases numbered 8, after V lost 4 bases and J lost 13 bases.

The sample taken for sequencing was PBMCs. The chain recombines TRBV11-2 with TRBJ2-2; TRBD2 aligns across 11 bases. The sequence was collected from a man aged 25-45 years with multiple sclerosis. CDR3 sequence reads: CASSSGLAAAALFF. CDR3 nucleotides: TGTGCCAGCAGCTCGGGACTAGCGGCCGCAGCGCTGTTTTTT. The variable domain in full, completed from reference TRBV11-2 and TRBJ2-2, reads EAGVAQSPRYKIIEKRQSVAFWCNPISGHATLYWYQQILGQGPKLLIQFQNNGVVDDSQLPKDRFSAERLKGVDSTLKIQPAKLEDSAVYLCASSSGLAAAALFFGEGSRLTVL.